These T cell receptor beta chains were read from a single sample in a study of STAT5B mutations in CD4+ large granular lymphocyte leukemia. Measured with immunoSEQ multiplex PCR; TCRdb has only the in-frame clones, and not every one. The profile covers about 21,000 clones, with approximately 70% appearing a single time and about 32% taken by the ten largest. Source material: CD4+ T cells from blood buffy coats. These receptors all stem from a human donor in good health. CDR3s include the opening cysteine and the closing phenylalanine or tryptophan.

V gene: TRBV5-1
J gene: TRBJ1-6
CDR3 protein: CASSEATGTGLSPLHF

V gene: TRBV7-9
J gene: TRBJ2-3
CDR3 protein: CASSWTSADTQYF

V gene: TRBV6-5
J gene: TRBJ1-2
CDR3 protein: CASSQRDAPNYGYTF

V gene: TRBV19
J gene: TRBJ1-1
CDR3 protein: CASSMAVMNTEAFF

V gene: TRBV6-6
J gene: TRBJ2-3
CDR3 protein: CATLWRDSTDTQYF

V gene: TRBV11-2
J gene: TRBJ2-5
CDR3 protein: CASSGGQGGRMRETQYF